A single sample gave rise to the 22 T cell receptor beta chains below, sequenced in a study of radiation and T cells in renal cell carcinoma. TCRdb's table, derived via immunoSEQ multiplex PCR, lists solely in-frame clones and lacks some. The data contain some 130,000 clones, roughly 91% of them singletons. Time point: blood 2 weeks post-SBRT. The sample's treatment: 15 Gy SBRT to primary tumor, nephrectomy 4 weeks later. The source material was blood, sampled from a patient whose treatment included radiotherapy and nephrectomy. The receptors were gathered from a woman aged 65 to 85 with renal cell carcinoma.

V usage is TRBV29-1 and J usage is TRBJ2-7, with TRBD1 as a possible D gene (6 bases). Germline V gene data show CDR1 as SQVTM and CDR2 as ANQGSEA. Trimming shortened V by 0 bases and J by 6 bases, and 12 bases separated the two germline ends. This CDR3 has 13 amino acids. The CDR3 is CSVEDPQGLEQYF. CDR3 coding DNA: TGCAGCGTTGAAGATCCACAGGGTCTCGAGCAGTACTTC.

This chain links TRBV30 with TRBJ1-2; 8 bases align to TRBD1. This CDR3 region has 16 residues. Per germline, CDR1 GTSNPN and CDR2 SVGIG (reference sequence). V was clipped by 0 bases and J by 5 bases; unmatched bases: 11. The CDR3 DNA follows: TGTGCCTGGAGTGTACGGCGGCAGGGGGCTTCGTATGGCTACACCTTC. Translated: CAWSVRRQGASYGYTF.

The rearrangement joins TRBV5-1 to TRBJ1-1; D is ambiguous. The germline CDR1 and CDR2 sequences are SGHRS and YFSETQ. Trimming cost V 2 bases and J 2 bases, with 16 bases left between them. The CDR3 is 16 amino acids. The CDR3 reads CASSFSDLAINTEAFF. The CDR3 DNA follows: TGCGCCAGCAGCTTTTCAGACCTAGCTATAAACACTGAAGCTTTCTTT.

The CDR3: CASSLVGRNTEAFF. The CDR3 nucleotides read TGTGCCAGCAGCTTGGTGGGTAGGAACACTGAAGCTTTCTTT. The chain employs TRBV5-4 and TRBJ1-1; D gene ambiguous. The ends were cut back, 0 bases at V and 1 base at J, with 7 bases in the middle. The CDR3 spans 14 residues. Germline lookup yields CDR1 SGHNT and CDR2 YYREEE (reference sequence).

The V call is TRBV19, the J call TRBJ2-7; TRBD1 agrees at 12 bases. Per the germline V gene, CDR1 is LNHDA and CDR2 is SQIVND (reference sequence). Trimming cost V 5 bases and J 7 bases; bases outside gene matches: 9. This CDR3 has 15 amino acids. The CDR3 reads CASSLRGDRGLEQYF. The DNA of the CDR3 is TGTGCCAGTAGTCTACGTGGGGACAGGGGGCTTGAGCAGTACTTC.

The chain is built from TRBV28 and TRBJ1-2; D possibly corresponds to TRBD1 (6 bases). CDR3 length equals 14 residues. CDR1 is MDHEN and CDR2 is SYDVKM in the germline V gene. Trimming left V 5 bases short and J 8 bases short, with 18 bases between. Here the CDR3 DNA reads TGTGCCAGCAGTCAACGGGACATAAGGCCGGGCTACACCTTC. Translation gives CASSQRDIRPGYTF.

This clone was seen a few times. The gene calls are TRBV2 and TRBJ1-6, with 7 bases matching TRBD1. This CDR3 is 17 amino acids long. The germline CDR1 and CDR2 sequences are SNHLY and FYNNEI. V was pared by 6 bases and J by 0 bases, with 8 bases of the junction left unmatched. This CDR3 is CASSKGQLSSYNSPLHF. CDR3 sequence (DNA): TGTGCCAGCAGCAAGGGACAGCTCAGCTCCTATAATTCACCCCTCCACTTT.

The genes are TRBV2 and TRBJ2-2; 9 bases are shared with TRBD1. In germline, CDR1 is SNHLY, CDR2 FYNNEI. This CDR3 comprises 17 residues. Unmatched junction bases numbered 9, after V lost 4 bases and J lost 3 bases. The CDR3 sequence: CASSAPLGQGYTGELFF. The CDR3 DNA sequence: TGTGCCAGCAGTGCCCCCCTCGGACAGGGGTACACCGGGGAGCTGTTTTTT.

V gene TRBV7-2 combines with J gene TRBJ2-1; D possibly corresponds to TRBD1 (5 bases). Trimming removed 8 bases at V and 8 bases at J, with 13 bases between. Germline V lookup: CDR1 SGHTA, CDR2 FQGNSA. The CDR3 runs to 12 residues. DNA of the CDR3: TGTGCCAGCCGCACAGGATTCGATGAGCAGTTCTTC. Translated: CASRTGFDEQFF.

The genes are TRBV28 and TRBJ1-2; no reliable D call. The CDR3 sequence is 13 residues long. V was pared by 4 bases and J by 2 bases, with 8 bases between. Germline V gene lookup returns CDR1 MDHEN and CDR2 SYDVKM. CDR3 in DNA: TGTGCCAGCAGTTGGGCGGGAAACTATGGCTACACCTTC. It is translated as CASSWAGNYGYTF.

The V call is TRBV6-6, the J call TRBJ1-1, with a tentative D call TRBD1 (6 bases). Germline values: CDR1 MNHNY, CDR2 SVGAGI (reference sequence). The CDR3 consists of 14 residues. V was cut by 6 bases and J by 0 bases, with 11 bases left in between. DNA for the CDR3: TGTGCCAGCAGCTTCCCAGGGGTGAACACTGAAGCTTTCTTT. It codes for CASSFPGVNTEAFF.

This clone was picked up one time. V gene TRBV7-2 combines with J gene TRBJ1-1; maybe TRBD1 (5 bases). The CDR3 totals 14 residues. V lost 4 bases, J lost 3 bases, and 12 bases lay in between. Germline-derived CDR1 and CDR2 are SGHTA and FQGNSA. The CDR3: CASSYATVHTEAFF. Written as DNA, the CDR3 is TGTGCCAGCAGCTACGCGACAGTCCACACTGAAGCTTTCTTT.

This clone has just one count. This chain joins TRBV5-4 and TRBJ2-1; 8 nucleotides agree with TRBD2. This CDR3 spans 15 amino acids. The V gene end was trimmed by 1 base and the J gene end by 3 bases; junction bases not matched to a gene: 3. Germline V lookup: CDR1 SGHNT, CDR2 YYREEE (reference sequence). CDR3 in DNA: TGTGCCAGCAGCTTGAGCGGGGGATACTACAATGAGCAGTTCTTC. Translation: CASSLSGGYYNEQFF.

This chain links TRBV6-6 with TRBJ2-7; D possibly matches TRBD1 or TRBD2 (5 bases each). The length of the CDR3 is 14 residues. The germline CDR1 and CDR2 sequences are MNHNY and SVGAGI (reference sequence). Trimming took off 0 bases at V and 2 bases at J, with 8 bases between the two ends. For the CDR3, the DNA is TGTGCCAGCAGTTACTCGGGGACCCCCTACGAGCAGTACTTC. It encodes CASSYSGTPYEQYF.

V usage is TRBV30 and J usage is TRBJ2-3; no definite D call. The V end was cut by 3 bases, the J end by 0 bases, with 4 bases between. The CDR3 covers 12 residues. Germline values: CDR1 GTSNPN, CDR2 SVGIG (reference sequence). CDR3 sequence reads: CAWRDSTDTQYF. In DNA form, the CDR3 reads TGTGCCTGGAGGGACAGCACAGATACGCAGTATTTT.

This chain joins TRBV10-2 and TRBJ1-5; D is unresolved. The V gene lost 3 bases and the J gene lost 0 bases, with 6 bases spanning the gap. In germline, CDR1 is WSHSY, CDR2 SAAADI. CDR3 length: 14 amino acids. In DNA form, the CDR3 reads TGCGCCAGCAGTGACTCACATAGCAATCAGCCCCAGCATTTT. This codes for CASSDSHSNQPQHF.

This sequence joins TRBV4-2 and TRBJ1-5, with D possibly being TRBD1 (5 bases). The CDR3 runs to 16 residues. The germline V gene has CDR1 LGHNA and CDR2 YNFKEQ. V was clipped by 0 bases and J by 0 bases, with 9 bases between them. The CDR3 protein is CASSQDFRDSNQPQHF. The CDR3 DNA sequence: TGTGCCAGCAGCCAAGATTTCAGGGATAGCAATCAGCCCCAGCATTTT.

V gene TRBV21-1 combines with J gene TRBJ2-7; the table's TRBD2 call for D was not verified on the DNA. TRBV21-1 corresponds to a pseudogene. This CDR3 region has 14 residues. CDR3: CASSKASGAYEQYF. In nucleotides, the CDR3 is TGTGCCAGCAGCAAAGCTAGCGGGGCCTACGAGCAGTACTTC.

J is TRBJ1-2 and V is TRBV19; no reliable D call. V was cut by 2 bases and J by 7 bases, with 11 bases left in between. The CDR3 runs 13 residues. Germline CDR1 reads LNHDA; CDR2 reads SQIVND (reference sequence). The CDR3 DNA follows: TGTGCCAGTAGTATATGGGATTCGGGTGGCTACACCTTC. Its protein product is CASSIWDSGGYTF.

The chain joins TRBV15 to TRBJ1-1, with D perhaps TRBD1 (5 bases). CDR3 size: 18 residues. V shed 4 bases and J shed 1 base, with 22 bases lying between them. CDR1 and CDR2 (germline): LNHNV, YYDKDF (reference sequence). CDR3: CATSTPVVKGRRNTEAFF. DNA for the CDR3: TGTGCCACCAGCACCCCCGTTGTGAAGGGGCGTCGGAACACTGAAGCTTTCTTT.

The chain is built from TRBV18 and TRBJ2-1; a weak D match, TRBD2 (6 bases). This CDR3 is built from 14 residues. Germline V gene lookup returns CDR1 KGHSH and CDR2 LQKENI. The V end lost 4 bases, the J end lost 8 bases, and 15 bases lay between the germline ends. This CDR3 is CASSLRDLGDEQFF. In nucleotides, the CDR3 is TGTGCCAGCTCACTCCGGGACTTAGGCGATGAGCAGTTCTTC.

V and J are TRBV11-3 and TRBJ2-5; a possible D gene is TRBD1 (5 bases). The CDR3 contains 14 residues. V lost 3 bases to trimming and J lost 3 bases, with 11 bases between them. CDR1 SGHNT and CDR2 YENEEA come from the germline V gene. As DNA, the CDR3 is TGTGCCAGCAGCTTGTCAGGGCCTGAAGAGACCCAGTACTTC. Translated, it gives CASSLSGPEETQYF.